By sample share, the clone carrying this TCR beta chain is medium-sized. Its antigen is unknown. The sequenced fragment ends 3 residues before the CDR3 boundary, so the rest is inferred from the germline J gene. The CDR3 runs to 16 residues. J gave up 9 bases and V 2 bases, and 12 bases lay outside the gene matches. Germline-derived CDR1 and CDR2 are SNHLY and FYNNEI. This sample was included in a study of T cell clonality in common variable immunodeficiency. Whole-study results and caveats: In common variable immunodeficiency, TCR beta chains reportedly carried fewer deletions and N-nucleotide insertions.

Using immunoSEQ multiplex PCR, the repertoire was profiled, and TCRdb retains in-frame clones only, with some absent. The sample contains some 2,500 clones, none of them singletons. The sequenced sample was peripheral blood mononuclear cells. The receptor was isolated from a human donor with common variable immunodeficiency. V and J are TRBV2 and TRBJ2-1; 8 bases map to TRBD2. The CDR3 region is CASSEKVGGVYGEQFF. CDR3 bases read: TGTGCCAGCAGTGAAAAGGTCGGGGGGGTGTACGGTGAG.